The T cell receptor beta chain under discussion was sequenced for a study of blood T cells in healthy people across ages. Findings and limits, study-wide: The donors' CMV status was not determined, possibly confounding changes in expanded clonotypes.

A second about 6 to 11 cycle PCR used barcoded and J-beta primers. A 12-random-nucleotide template-switch adaptor tagged each cDNA molecule. Every sample produced at least 2.5 million CDR3-containing paired-end reads. TCRdb ran MiXCR on the 5' RACE reads and lists one entry per CDR3 protein. Of about 1,600,000 distinct CDR3 sequences listed, about 43% are singletons. Total RNA amounts of at least 6 micrograms were extracted per sample. In regard to this clonotype: The antigen remains undetermined.

The sequenced sample was blood. This TCR was recovered from a woman under 30 in good health.

CDR3 region: CSASLSGSVETQYF. Written as DNA, the CDR3 is TGCAGTGCTAGTCTTTCCGGATCTGTGGAGACCCAGTACTTC. The chain links TRBV20-1 to TRBJ2-5, with D unresolved. V was clipped by 3 bases and J by 5 bases, with 16 bases between them. The CDR3 runs to 14 residues. Per the germline V gene, CDR1 is DFQATT and CDR2 is SNEGSKA (reference sequence).